These T cell receptor beta chains were read from a single sample in a study of T cell responses to AZD1222 COVID-19 vaccine. Repertoires were generated with immunoSEQ multiplex PCR, while TCRdb's copy carries only in-frame clones and drops some. The repertoire holds more than 85,000 clones, with approximately 86% as singletons. Sequenced material: peripheral blood, taken on day 0 of AZD1222 vaccination. Receptors originate from an adult in good health. CDR3s include the opening cysteine and the closing phenylalanine or tryptophan. The order of the fields is CDR3 DNA, CDR3 protein, V gene, D gene, clone size, J gene. A D gene is named only where the DNA matches it firmly. Clone sizes are given selectively: once, few, many, or a class where the clone is expanded.

CDR3 DNA: TGTGCCAGCAGTTATCCAGGGGGCGGTCAGCCCCAGCATTTT
CDR3 protein: CASSYPGGGQPQHF
V gene: TRBV28
D gene: TRBD1
clone size: NA
J gene: TRBJ1-5

CDR3 DNA: TGTGCCATCAGTGAGGACAGGGGAAATTCACCCCTCCACTTT
CDR3 protein: CAISEDRGNSPLHF
V gene: TRBV10-3
D gene: TRBD1
clone size: NA
J gene: TRBJ1-6

CDR3 DNA: TGCGCCAGCAGTGAGTCGGCCACCTACGAGCAGTACTTC
CDR3 protein: CASSESATYEQYF
V gene: TRBV10-1
D gene: NA
clone size: few
J gene: TRBJ2-7

CDR3 DNA: TGCGCCAGCAGCTGGACAGGGGCGAACACCGGGGAGCTGTTTTTT
CDR3 protein: CASSWTGANTGELFF
V gene: TRBV5-1
D gene: TRBD1
clone size: NA
J gene: TRBJ2-2

CDR3 DNA: TGTGCCAGCAGTCCGCCCGGCGGGAACTCCTACGAGCAGTACTTC
CDR3 protein: CASSPPGGNSYEQYF
V gene: TRBV28
D gene: NA
clone size: NA
J gene: TRBJ2-7

CDR3 DNA: TGTGCCAGCAGCTTTAGTGAAATGACTGAAGCTTTCTTT
CDR3 protein: CASSFSEMTEAFF
V gene: TRBV11-2
D gene: NA
clone size: NA
J gene: TRBJ1-1

CDR3 DNA: TGCGCCAGCAGCCCCGACAGGGGGGGCACCGGGGAGCTGTTTTTT
CDR3 protein: CASSPDRGGTGELFF
V gene: TRBV5-1
D gene: TRBD1
clone size: NA
J gene: TRBJ2-2

CDR3 DNA: TGTGCCAGCAGCTTGCCCCTAGCGGGGTCCAATGAGCAGTTCTTC
CDR3 protein: CASSLPLAGSNEQFF
V gene: TRBV5-6
D gene: TRBD2
clone size: few
J gene: TRBJ2-1

CDR3 DNA: TGCGCCAGCATCCAACAGGGCCACAATGAGCAGTTCTTC
CDR3 protein: CASIQQGHNEQFF
V gene: TRBV5-1
D gene: NA
clone size: NA
J gene: TRBJ2-1

CDR3 DNA: TGTGCCAGCAGCCAAGAAGGTAATAGCAATCAGCCCCAGCATTTT
CDR3 protein: CASSQEGNSNQPQHF
V gene: TRBV3-1/TRBV3-2
D gene: NA
clone size: NA
J gene: TRBJ1-5

CDR3 DNA: TGTGCCAGCATGGGACAATTGAACACTGAAGCTTTCTTT
CDR3 protein: CASMGQLNTEAFF
V gene: TRBV9
D gene: NA
clone size: NA
J gene: TRBJ1-1

CDR3 DNA: TGTGCCTGGAGTGGAATAAGCACAGATACGCAGTATTTT
CDR3 protein: CAWSGISTDTQYF
V gene: TRBV30
D gene: NA
clone size: NA
J gene: TRBJ2-3

CDR3 DNA: TGTGCCAGCAGCTTAGCAAGCGGTAGCGGGCGTAGTGGGACCCAGTACTTC
CDR3 protein: CASSLASGSGRSGTQYF
V gene: TRBV7-2
D gene: TRBD2
clone size: NA
J gene: TRBJ2-5

CDR3 DNA: TGTGCCAGCTCACCTGAGACTATTACCTTAACAGATACGCAGTATTTT
CDR3 protein: CASSPETITLTDTQYF
V gene: TRBV18
D gene: NA
clone size: NA
J gene: TRBJ2-3

CDR3 DNA: TGTGCCAGCAGCTTACCCAGACAGTCATCGAGCTCCTACAATGAGCAGTTCTTC
CDR3 protein: CASSLPRQSSSSYNEQFF
V gene: TRBV7-9
D gene: NA
clone size: NA
J gene: TRBJ2-1

CDR3 DNA: TGTGCCAGCAGTTTCAGTGGTGAAAAACTGTTTTTT
CDR3 protein: CASSFSGEKLFF
V gene: TRBV12-3/TRBV12-4
D gene: NA
clone size: NA
J gene: TRBJ1-4

CDR3 DNA: TGTGCCAGCAGTAAAGGTTCTAGCGGGGGCAGGGAGACCCAGTACTTC
CDR3 protein: CASSKGSSGGRETQYF
V gene: TRBV28
D gene: TRBD2
clone size: NA
J gene: TRBJ2-5

CDR3 DNA: TGCGCCAGCAGCCAAGATAGTGAGAGTGGCAGGGATTCACCCCTCCACTTT
CDR3 protein: CASSQDSESGRDSPLHF
V gene: TRBV4-3
D gene: NA
clone size: NA
J gene: TRBJ1-6

CDR3 DNA: TGTGCCAGCTCACGCCTGACTAGCGGAAGCACAGATACGCAGTATTTT
CDR3 protein: CASSRLTSGSTDTQYF
V gene: TRBV18
D gene: TRBD2
clone size: NA
J gene: TRBJ2-3

CDR3 DNA: TGTGCCAGCTCCGGGGCCAGTAACACTGAAGCTTTCTTT
CDR3 protein: CASSGASNTEAFF
V gene: TRBV18
D gene: NA
clone size: NA
J gene: TRBJ1-1

CDR3 DNA: TGTGCCAGCAGCTTAACGGGGGAGGGTAAGCACGCAGATACGCAGTATTTT
CDR3 protein: CASSLTGEGKHADTQYF
V gene: TRBV7-3
D gene: TRBD2
clone size: once
J gene: TRBJ2-3

CDR3 DNA: TGTGCCATCAGGGGACAGGGATCCACCGGGGAGCTGTTTTTT
CDR3 protein: CAIRGQGSTGELFF
V gene: TRBV10-3
D gene: TRBD1
clone size: NA
J gene: TRBJ2-2

CDR3 DNA: TGTGCCAGCAGTGATCCCGGGACTAGCTCCGGTGAGCAGTTCTTC
CDR3 protein: CASSDPGTSSGEQFF
V gene: TRBV6-1
D gene: TRBD2
clone size: NA
J gene: TRBJ2-1

CDR3 DNA: TGTGCCAGCAGTATTTCCCCCCTGAGGGATTACGAGCAGTACTTC
CDR3 protein: CASSISPLRDYEQYF
V gene: TRBV28
D gene: NA
clone size: NA
J gene: TRBJ2-7

CDR3 DNA: TGTGCCAGTAGTATACGGCAGGGGCCCAGACCCTACGAGCAGTACTTC
CDR3 protein: CASSIRQGPRPYEQYF
V gene: TRBV19
D gene: NA
clone size: NA
J gene: TRBJ2-7

CDR3 DNA: TGCAGCGTTGAACTTGACCAGGTCCAAGAGACCCAGTACTTC
CDR3 protein: CSVELDQVQETQYF
V gene: TRBV29-1
D gene: NA
clone size: NA
J gene: TRBJ2-5

CDR3 DNA: TGTGCCAGCAGTTACGTCAGGGGTGATTATGGCTACACCTTC
CDR3 protein: CASSYVRGDYGYTF
V gene: TRBV6-6
D gene: NA
clone size: NA
J gene: TRBJ1-2

CDR3 DNA: TGTGCCAGCAGCTTAGGCAATGAGCAGTTCTTC
CDR3 protein: CASSLGNEQFF
V gene: TRBV13
D gene: NA
clone size: NA
J gene: TRBJ2-1

CDR3 DNA: TGTGCCAGCAGCCAAAACACTGAAGCTTTCTTT
CDR3 protein: CASSQNTEAFF
V gene: TRBV3-1/TRBV3-2
D gene: NA
clone size: NA
J gene: TRBJ1-1

CDR3 DNA: TGCAGCGTAGGCCCCAGACTTAGCACAGATACGCAGTATTTT
CDR3 protein: CSVGPRLSTDTQYF
V gene: TRBV29-1
D gene: NA
clone size: NA
J gene: TRBJ2-3

CDR3 DNA: TGTGCCAGCAGCCAAGGGCAGGGTTATGGCTACACCTTC
CDR3 protein: CASSQGQGYGYTF
V gene: TRBV3-1/TRBV3-2
D gene: NA
clone size: NA
J gene: TRBJ1-2

CDR3 DNA: TGTGCCAGCAGGCCTGGGACTAGCGGGGGAATTCTTAGCACAGATACGCAGTATTTT
CDR3 protein: CASRPGTSGGILSTDTQYF
V gene: TRBV11-3
D gene: TRBD2
clone size: few
J gene: TRBJ2-3

CDR3 DNA: TGTGCCAGCAGTCCCCTCCGTAGCAATCAGCCCCAGCATTTT
CDR3 protein: CASSPLRSNQPQHF
V gene: TRBV6-2/TRBV6-3
D gene: NA
clone size: few
J gene: TRBJ1-5

CDR3 DNA: TGTGCCAGCAGCCAAGACTGGGTGAACACTGAAGCTTTCTTT
CDR3 protein: CASSQDWVNTEAFF
V gene: TRBV3-1/TRBV3-2
D gene: NA
clone size: NA
J gene: TRBJ1-1

CDR3 DNA: TGTGCCAGCAGGACTAGCGGGGGCGGCTCCTACAATGAGCAGTTCTTC
CDR3 protein: CASRTSGGGSYNEQFF
V gene: TRBV2
D gene: TRBD2
clone size: NA
J gene: TRBJ2-1

CDR3 DNA: TGTGCCATCAGTGAGCCCCAGGGGTCCTACAATGAGCAGTTCTTC
CDR3 protein: CAISEPQGSYNEQFF
V gene: TRBV10-3
D gene: NA
clone size: once
J gene: TRBJ2-1

CDR3 DNA: TGTGCCAGCAGCCTACCCTACAATGAGCAGTTCTTC
CDR3 protein: CASSLPYNEQFF
V gene: TRBV7-9
D gene: NA
clone size: NA
J gene: TRBJ2-1

CDR3 DNA: TGTGCCAGCAGTTTCTCTGACGCCACAGATACGCAGTATTTT
CDR3 protein: CASSFSDATDTQYF
V gene: TRBV28
D gene: NA
clone size: once
J gene: TRBJ2-3

CDR3 DNA: TGTGCCAGCAGCTTGGAAAGGGGGAATTCACCCCTCCACTTT
CDR3 protein: CASSLERGNSPLHF
V gene: TRBV5-6
D gene: NA
clone size: NA
J gene: TRBJ1-6

CDR3 DNA: TGTGCCAGCAACAAGGGGCGACAGCAAGAGACCCAGTACTTC
CDR3 protein: CASNKGRQQETQYF
V gene: TRBV28
D gene: NA
clone size: NA
J gene: TRBJ2-5

CDR3 DNA: TGTGCCAGCATCCTTAGGACAGGGTCGGACACCGGGGAGCTGTTTTTT
CDR3 protein: CASILRTGSDTGELFF
V gene: TRBV7-9
D gene: TRBD1
clone size: NA
J gene: TRBJ2-2

CDR3 DNA: TGTGCCAGCTTATGGGCTAGCAAAAACATTCAGTACTTC
CDR3 protein: CASLWASKNIQYF
V gene: TRBV6-5
D gene: NA
clone size: NA
J gene: TRBJ2-4

CDR3 DNA: TGTGCCAGCAGCGCCTGGGCCCAGGGGGCGGACACCATATATTTT
CDR3 protein: CASSAWAQGADTIYF
V gene: TRBV9
D gene: TRBD1
clone size: NA
J gene: TRBJ1-3

CDR3 DNA: TGTGCCAGCCTGACAGGGACTGGAAACACCATATATTTT
CDR3 protein: CASLTGTGNTIYF
V gene: TRBV28
D gene: TRBD1
clone size: NA
J gene: TRBJ1-3

CDR3 DNA: TGTGCCAGCAAACAATTGACAGCAACTAATGAAAAACTGTTTTTT
CDR3 protein: CASKQLTATNEKLFF
V gene: TRBV27
D gene: NA
clone size: once
J gene: TRBJ1-4

CDR3 DNA: TGTGCCAGCGACCCACGGAGAGGGATAGATACGCAGTATTTT
CDR3 protein: CASDPRRGIDTQYF
V gene: TRBV2
D gene: NA
clone size: NA
J gene: TRBJ2-3

CDR3 DNA: TGTGCCAGCAGTTTGAGAGCCTACAGCTCTGGAAACACCATATATTTT
CDR3 protein: CASSLRAYSSGNTIYF
V gene: TRBV28
D gene: NA
clone size: NA
J gene: TRBJ1-3

CDR3 DNA: TGTGCCAGCAGCGACAGGAATTCACCCCTCCACTTT
CDR3 protein: CASSDRNSPLHF
V gene: TRBV2
D gene: NA
clone size: NA
J gene: TRBJ1-6